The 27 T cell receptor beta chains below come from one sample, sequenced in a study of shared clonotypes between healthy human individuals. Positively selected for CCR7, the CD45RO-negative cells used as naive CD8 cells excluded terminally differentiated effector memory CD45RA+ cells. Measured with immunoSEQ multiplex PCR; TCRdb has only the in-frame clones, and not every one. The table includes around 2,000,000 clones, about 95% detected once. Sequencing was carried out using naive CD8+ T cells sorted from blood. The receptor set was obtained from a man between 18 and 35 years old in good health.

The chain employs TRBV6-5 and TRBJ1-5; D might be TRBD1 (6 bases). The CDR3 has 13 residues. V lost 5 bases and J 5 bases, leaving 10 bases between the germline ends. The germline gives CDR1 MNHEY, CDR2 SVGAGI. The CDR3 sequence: CASSTNRDQPQHF. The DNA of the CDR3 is TGTGCCAGCAGTACGAACAGGGATCAGCCCCAGCATTTT.

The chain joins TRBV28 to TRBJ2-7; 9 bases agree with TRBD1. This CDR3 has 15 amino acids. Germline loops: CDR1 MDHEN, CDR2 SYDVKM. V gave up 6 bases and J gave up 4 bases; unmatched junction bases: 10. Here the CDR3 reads CASSSPRTGEYEQYF. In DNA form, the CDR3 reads TGTGCCAGCAGCTCACCGAGGACAGGGGAATACGAGCAGTACTTC.

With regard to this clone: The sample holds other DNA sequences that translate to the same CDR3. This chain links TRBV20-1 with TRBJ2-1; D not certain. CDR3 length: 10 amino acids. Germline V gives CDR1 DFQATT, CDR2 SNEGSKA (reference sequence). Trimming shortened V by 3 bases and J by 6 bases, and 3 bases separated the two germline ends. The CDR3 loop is CSARANEQFF. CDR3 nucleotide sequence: TGCAGTGCTAGGGCCAATGAGCAGTTCTTC.

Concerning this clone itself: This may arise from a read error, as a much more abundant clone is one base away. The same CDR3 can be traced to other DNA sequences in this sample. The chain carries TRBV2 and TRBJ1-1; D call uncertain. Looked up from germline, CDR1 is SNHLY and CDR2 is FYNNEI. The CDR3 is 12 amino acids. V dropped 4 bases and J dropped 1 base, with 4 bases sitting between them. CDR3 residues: CASSVGNTEAFF. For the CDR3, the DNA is TGTGCCAGCAGTGTGGGGAACACTGAAGCTTTCTTT.

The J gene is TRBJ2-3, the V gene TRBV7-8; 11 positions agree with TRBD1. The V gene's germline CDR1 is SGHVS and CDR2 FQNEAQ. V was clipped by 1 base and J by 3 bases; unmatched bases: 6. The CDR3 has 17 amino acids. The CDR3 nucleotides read TGTGCCAGCAGCTTAGATCCCGGGACAGGGGGTACAGATACGCAGTATTTT. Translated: CASSLDPGTGGTDTQYF.

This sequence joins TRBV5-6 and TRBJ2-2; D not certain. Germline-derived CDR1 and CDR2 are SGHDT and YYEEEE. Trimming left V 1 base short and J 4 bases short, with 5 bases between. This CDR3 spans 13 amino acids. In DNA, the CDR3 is TGTGCCAGCAGCTTGTTTCCCACCGGGGAGCTGTTTTTT. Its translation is CASSLFPTGELFF.

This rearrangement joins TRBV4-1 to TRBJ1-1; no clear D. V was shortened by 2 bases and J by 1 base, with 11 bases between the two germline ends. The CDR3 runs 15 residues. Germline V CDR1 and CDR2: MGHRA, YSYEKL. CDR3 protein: CASSQLRRANTEAFF. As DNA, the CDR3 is TGCGCCAGCAGCCAACTGAGGAGAGCGAACACTGAAGCTTTCTTT.

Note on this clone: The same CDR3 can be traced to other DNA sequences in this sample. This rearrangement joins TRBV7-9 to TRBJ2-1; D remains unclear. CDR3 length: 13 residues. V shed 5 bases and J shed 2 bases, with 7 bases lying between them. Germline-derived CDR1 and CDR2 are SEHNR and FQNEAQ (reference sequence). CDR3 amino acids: CASSLGPYNEQFF. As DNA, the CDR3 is TGTGCCAGCAGCCTCGGACCCTACAATGAGCAGTTCTTC.

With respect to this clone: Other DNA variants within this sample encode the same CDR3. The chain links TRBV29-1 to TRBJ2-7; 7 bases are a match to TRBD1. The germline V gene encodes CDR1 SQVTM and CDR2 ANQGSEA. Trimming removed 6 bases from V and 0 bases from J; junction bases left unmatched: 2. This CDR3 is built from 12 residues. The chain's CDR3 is CSVGDSSYEQYF. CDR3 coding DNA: TGCAGCGTAGGGGACAGCTCCTACGAGCAGTACTTC.

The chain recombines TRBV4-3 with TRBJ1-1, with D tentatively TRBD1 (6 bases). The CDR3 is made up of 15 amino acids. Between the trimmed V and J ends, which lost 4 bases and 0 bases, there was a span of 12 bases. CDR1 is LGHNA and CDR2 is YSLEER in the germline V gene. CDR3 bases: TGCGCCAGCAGCCGATCCCGGGGGCTGAACACTGAAGCTTTCTTT. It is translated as CASSRSRGLNTEAFF.

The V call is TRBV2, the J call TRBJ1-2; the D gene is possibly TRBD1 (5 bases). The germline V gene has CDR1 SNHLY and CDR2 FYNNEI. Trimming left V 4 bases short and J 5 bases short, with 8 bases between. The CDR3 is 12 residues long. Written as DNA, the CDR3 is TGTGCCAGCAGTGGCCGACAGTATGGCTACACCTTC. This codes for CASSGRQYGYTF.

The DNA of the CDR3 is TGTGCCAGCAGCTTCGGGGAGAACGAAGCTTTCTTT. It codes for CASSFGENEAFF. The chain links TRBV7-9 to TRBJ1-1; the D is unclear. The CDR3 contains 12 residues. V was cut by 3 bases and J by 8 bases, with 10 bases left in between. Germline V gene data show CDR1 as SEHNR and CDR2 as FQNEAQ (reference sequence).

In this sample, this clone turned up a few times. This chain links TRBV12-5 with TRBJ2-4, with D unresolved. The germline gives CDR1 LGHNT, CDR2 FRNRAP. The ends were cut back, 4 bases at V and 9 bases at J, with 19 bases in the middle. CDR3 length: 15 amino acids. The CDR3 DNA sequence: TGTGCTAGTGGTTCCTCCGGGTCCCCCCGTGCCATTCAGTACTTC. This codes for CASGSSGSPRAIQYF.

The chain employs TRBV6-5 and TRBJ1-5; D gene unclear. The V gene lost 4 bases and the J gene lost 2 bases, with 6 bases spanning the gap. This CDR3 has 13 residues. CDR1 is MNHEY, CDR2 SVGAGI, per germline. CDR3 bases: TGTGCCAGCAGTTCGATGGGCAATCAGCCCCAGCATTTT. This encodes CASSSMGNQPQHF.

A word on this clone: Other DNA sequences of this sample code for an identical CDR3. CDR3 coding DNA: TGCGCCAGCAGTGAGTCCAGCTACGAGCAGTACTTC. Translating gives CASSESSYEQYF. The J gene is TRBJ2-7, the V gene TRBV10-2; D uncertain. Germline V gives CDR1 WSHSY, CDR2 SAAADI. The CDR3 contains 12 residues. Trimming left V 0 bases short and J 3 bases short, with 3 bases between.

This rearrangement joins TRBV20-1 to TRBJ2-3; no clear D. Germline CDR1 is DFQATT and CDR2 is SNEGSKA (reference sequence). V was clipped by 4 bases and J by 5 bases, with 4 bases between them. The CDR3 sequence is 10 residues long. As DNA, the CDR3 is TGCAGTGCTACCGTAGATACGCAGTATTTT. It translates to CSATVDTQYF.

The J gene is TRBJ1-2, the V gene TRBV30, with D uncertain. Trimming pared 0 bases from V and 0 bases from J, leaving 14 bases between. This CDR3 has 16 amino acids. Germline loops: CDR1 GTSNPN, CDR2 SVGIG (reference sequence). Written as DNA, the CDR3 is TGTGCCTGGAGTGTCCCTACAGAGCCCACTAACTATGGCTACACCTTC. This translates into CAWSVPTEPTNYGYTF.

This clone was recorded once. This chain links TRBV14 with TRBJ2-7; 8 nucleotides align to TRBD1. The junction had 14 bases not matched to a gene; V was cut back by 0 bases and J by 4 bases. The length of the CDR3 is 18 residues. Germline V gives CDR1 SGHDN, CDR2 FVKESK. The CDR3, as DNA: TGTGCCAGCAGCCAAGACTCCGGACAGGGCATGCTTCGGTACGAGCAGTACTTC. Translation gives CASSQDSGQGMLRYEQYF.

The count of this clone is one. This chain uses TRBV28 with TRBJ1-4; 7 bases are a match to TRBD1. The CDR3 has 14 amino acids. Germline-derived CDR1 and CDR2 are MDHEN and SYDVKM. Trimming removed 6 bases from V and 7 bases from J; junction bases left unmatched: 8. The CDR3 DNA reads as TGTGCCAGCAGCGTGACAGGGTTTAGTGAAAAACTGTTTTTT. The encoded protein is CASSVTGFSEKLFF.

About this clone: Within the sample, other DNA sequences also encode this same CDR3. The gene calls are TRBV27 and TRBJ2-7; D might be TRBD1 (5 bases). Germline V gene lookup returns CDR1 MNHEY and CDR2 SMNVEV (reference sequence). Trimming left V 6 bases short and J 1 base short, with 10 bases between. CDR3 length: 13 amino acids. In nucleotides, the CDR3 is TGTGCCAGCAGCTTAGGGGCGTCCTACGAGCAGTACTTC. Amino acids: CASSLGASYEQYF.

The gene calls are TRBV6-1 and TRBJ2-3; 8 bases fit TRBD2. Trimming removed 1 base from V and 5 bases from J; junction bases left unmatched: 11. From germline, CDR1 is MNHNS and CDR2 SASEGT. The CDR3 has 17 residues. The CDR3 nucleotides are TGTGCCAGCAGTGAAGAGGTTCCGGGGGGGCCTGGAGATACGCAGTATTTT. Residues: CASSEEVPGGPGDTQYF.

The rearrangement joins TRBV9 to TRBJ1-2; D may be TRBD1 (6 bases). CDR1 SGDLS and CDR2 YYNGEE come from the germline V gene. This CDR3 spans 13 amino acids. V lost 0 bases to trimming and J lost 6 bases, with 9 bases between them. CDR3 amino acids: CASSVGTGHGYTF. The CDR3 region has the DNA TGTGCCAGCAGCGTAGGAACAGGGCATGGCTACACCTTC.

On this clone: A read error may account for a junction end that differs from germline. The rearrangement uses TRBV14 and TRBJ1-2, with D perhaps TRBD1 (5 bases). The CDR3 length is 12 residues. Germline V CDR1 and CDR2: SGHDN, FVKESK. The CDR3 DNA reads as TGTGCCAGCAGCCAAGACGGACACGTGAAACAATTC. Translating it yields CASSQDGHVKQF.

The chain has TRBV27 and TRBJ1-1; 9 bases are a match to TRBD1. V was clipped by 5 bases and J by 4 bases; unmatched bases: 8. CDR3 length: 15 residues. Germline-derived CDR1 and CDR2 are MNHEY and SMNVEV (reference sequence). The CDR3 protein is CASSLDRGSSTEAFF. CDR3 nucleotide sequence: TGTGCCAGCAGTCTGGACAGGGGCTCGAGCACTGAAGCTTTCTTT.

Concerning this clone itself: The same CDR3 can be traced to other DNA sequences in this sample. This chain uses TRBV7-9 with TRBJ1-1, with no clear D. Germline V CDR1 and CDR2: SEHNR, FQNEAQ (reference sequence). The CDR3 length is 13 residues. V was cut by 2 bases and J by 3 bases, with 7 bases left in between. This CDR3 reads CASSLSGDTEAFF. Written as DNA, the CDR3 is TGTGCCAGCAGCTTAAGTGGGGACACTGAAGCTTTCTTT. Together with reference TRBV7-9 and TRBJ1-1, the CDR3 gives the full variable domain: DTGVSQNPRHKITKRGQNVTFRCDPISEHNRLYWYRQTLGQGPEFLTYFQNEAQLEKSRLLSDRFSAERPKGSFSTLEIQRTEQGDSAMYLCASSLSGDTEAFFGQGTRLTVV.

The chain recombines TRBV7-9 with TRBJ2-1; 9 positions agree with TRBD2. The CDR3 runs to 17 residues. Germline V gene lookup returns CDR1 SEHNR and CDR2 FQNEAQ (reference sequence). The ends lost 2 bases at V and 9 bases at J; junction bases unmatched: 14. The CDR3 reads CASSLTGAGGPGGEQFF. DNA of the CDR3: TGTGCCAGCAGCTTAACGGGCGCGGGAGGGCCGGGTGGTGAGCAGTTCTTC. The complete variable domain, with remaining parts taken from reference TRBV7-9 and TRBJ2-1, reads DTGVSQNPRHKITKRGQNVTFRCDPISEHNRLYWYRQTLGQGPEFLTYFQNEAQLEKSRLLSDRFSAERPKGSFSTLEIQRTEQGDSAMYLCASSLTGAGGPGGEQFFGPGTRLTVL.

The CDR3, as DNA: TGTGCCAGCAGTTTAACAGGGGTAGGGGCCAACGTCCTGACTTTC. This sequence encodes CASSLTGVGANVLTF. The gene calls are TRBV6-5 and TRBJ2-6; TRBD1 matches at 7 bases. CDR1 MNHEY and CDR2 SVGAGI come from the germline V gene. This CDR3 contains 15 residues. V lost 4 bases, J lost 4 bases, and 4 bases stayed unmatched.